This note documents a single T cell receptor (beta chain) sequence. Antigen specificity is unknown. Deletions cut 4 bases from V and 6 bases from J, with 15 bases between. The CDR3 has 14 amino acids. Germline lookup yields CDR1 MNHNS and CDR2 SASEGT. Produced via immunoSEQ multiplex PCR; TCRdb's table is partial and in-frame only. The data hold 5,000 or so clones, with about 81% observed a single time. This entry comes from a study of hypomethylating agent response in myelodysplastic syndrome. Study background: Either azacitidine (about 70% of the 11) or decitabine (3 of 11) was given.

Overall study results and limits: Whether shared GLIPH2 clusters recognize novel MDS antigens was not confirmed.

The clonotype was recovered from a human donor with myelodysplastic syndrome. The chain recombines TRBV6-1 with TRBJ1-2; D might be TRBD1 (5 bases). The sequences come from bone marrow, collected before or after starting hypomethylating agent treatment for myelodysplastic syndrome (not recorded which). CDR3 residues: CASSAKQGSDGYTF. CDR3 nucleotides: TGTGCCAGCAGTGCCAAGCAGGGATCGGATGGCTACACCTTC.